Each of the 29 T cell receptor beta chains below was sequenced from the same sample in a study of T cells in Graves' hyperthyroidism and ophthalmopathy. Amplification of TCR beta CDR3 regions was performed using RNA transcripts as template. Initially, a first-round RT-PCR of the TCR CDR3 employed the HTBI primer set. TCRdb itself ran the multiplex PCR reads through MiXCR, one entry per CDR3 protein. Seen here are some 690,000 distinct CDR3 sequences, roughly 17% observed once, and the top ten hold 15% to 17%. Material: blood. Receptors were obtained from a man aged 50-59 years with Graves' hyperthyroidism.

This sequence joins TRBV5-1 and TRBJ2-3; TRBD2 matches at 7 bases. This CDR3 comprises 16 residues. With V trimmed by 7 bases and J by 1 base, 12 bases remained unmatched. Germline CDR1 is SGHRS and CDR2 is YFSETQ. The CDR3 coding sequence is TGCGCCAGCGACGAAGGTGCGGGAGTTCGCACAGATACGCAGTATTTT. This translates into CASDEGAGVRTDTQYF. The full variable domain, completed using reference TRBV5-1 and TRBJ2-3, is KAGVTQTPRYLIKTRGQQVTLSCSPISGHRSVSWYQQTPGQGLQFLFEYFSETQRNKGNFPGRFSGRQFSNSRSEMNVSTLELGDSALYLCASDEGAGVRTDTQYFGPGTRLTVL.

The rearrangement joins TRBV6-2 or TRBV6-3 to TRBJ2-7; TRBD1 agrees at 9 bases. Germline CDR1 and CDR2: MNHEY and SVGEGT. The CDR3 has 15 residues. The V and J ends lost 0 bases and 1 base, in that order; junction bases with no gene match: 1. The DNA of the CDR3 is TGTGCCAGCAGTTACTCCGGGACAGGGTCCTACGAGCAGTACTTC. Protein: CASSYSGTGSYEQYF.

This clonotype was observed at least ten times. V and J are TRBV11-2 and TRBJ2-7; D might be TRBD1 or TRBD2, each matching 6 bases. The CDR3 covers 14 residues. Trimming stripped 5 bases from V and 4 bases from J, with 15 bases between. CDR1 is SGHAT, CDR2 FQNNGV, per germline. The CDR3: CASSPSRGRYEQYF. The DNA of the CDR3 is TGTGCCAGCAGCCCCAGCCGGGGGCGGTACGAGCAGTACTTC.

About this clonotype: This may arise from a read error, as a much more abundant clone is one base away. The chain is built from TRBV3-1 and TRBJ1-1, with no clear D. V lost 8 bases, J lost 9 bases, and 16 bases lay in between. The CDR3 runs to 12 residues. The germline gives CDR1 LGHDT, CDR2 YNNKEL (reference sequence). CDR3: CASGYGPGQAFF. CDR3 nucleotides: TGTGCCAGCGGCTACGGACCGGGCCAAGCTTTCTTT.

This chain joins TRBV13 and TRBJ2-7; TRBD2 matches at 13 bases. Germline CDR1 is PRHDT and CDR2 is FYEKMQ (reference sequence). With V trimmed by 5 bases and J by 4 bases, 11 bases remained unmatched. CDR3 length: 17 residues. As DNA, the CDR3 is TGTGCCAGCAGCCCCGGACTAGCGGGAGAGAGTCTGTACGAGCAGTACTTC. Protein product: CASSPGLAGESLYEQYF.

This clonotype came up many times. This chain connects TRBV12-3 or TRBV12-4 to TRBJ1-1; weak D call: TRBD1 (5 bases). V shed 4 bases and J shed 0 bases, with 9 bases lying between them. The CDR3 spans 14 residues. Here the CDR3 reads CASSSWTLNTEAFF. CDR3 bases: TGTGCCAGCAGTTCTTGGACACTGAACACTGAAGCTTTCTTT.

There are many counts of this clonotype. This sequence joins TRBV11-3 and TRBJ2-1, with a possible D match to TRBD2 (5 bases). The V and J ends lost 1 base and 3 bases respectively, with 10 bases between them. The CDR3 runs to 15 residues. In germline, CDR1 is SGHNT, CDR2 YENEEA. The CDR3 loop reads CASSLGPADYNEQFF. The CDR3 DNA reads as TGTGCCAGCAGCTTAGGTCCAGCGGACTACAATGAGCAGTTCTTC.

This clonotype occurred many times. This CDR3 reads CASRPLAGLGTDTQYF. CDR3 DNA: TGTGCCAGCAGACCACTAGCGGGGTTGGGCACAGATACGCAGTATTTT. The J gene is TRBJ2-3, the V gene TRBV2, with 10 bases lining up with TRBD2. The CDR3 runs 16 residues. Germline V CDR1 and CDR2: SNHLY, FYNNEI. V was pared by 6 bases and J by 1 base, with 7 bases of the junction left unmatched.

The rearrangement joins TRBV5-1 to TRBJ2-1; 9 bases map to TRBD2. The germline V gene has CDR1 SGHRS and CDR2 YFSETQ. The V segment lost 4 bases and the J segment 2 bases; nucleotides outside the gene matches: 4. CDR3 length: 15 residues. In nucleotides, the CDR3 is TGCGCCAGCAGCGGGGGGACTAGCCCCTACAATGAGCAGTTCTTC. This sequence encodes CASSGGTSPYNEQFF.

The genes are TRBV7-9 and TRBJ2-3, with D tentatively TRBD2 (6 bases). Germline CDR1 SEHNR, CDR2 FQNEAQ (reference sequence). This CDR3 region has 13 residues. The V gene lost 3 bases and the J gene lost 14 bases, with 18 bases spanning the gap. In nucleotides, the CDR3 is TGTGCCAGCAGCTTGCTGTACGGGACTCAAGCGTATTTT. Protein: CASSLLYGTQAYF. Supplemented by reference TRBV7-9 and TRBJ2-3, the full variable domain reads DTGVSQNPRHKITKRGQNVTFRCDPISEHNRLYWYRQTLGQGPEFLTYFQNEAQLEKSRLLSDRFSAERPKGSFSTLEIQRTEQGDSAMYLCASSLLYGTQAYFGPGTRLTVL.

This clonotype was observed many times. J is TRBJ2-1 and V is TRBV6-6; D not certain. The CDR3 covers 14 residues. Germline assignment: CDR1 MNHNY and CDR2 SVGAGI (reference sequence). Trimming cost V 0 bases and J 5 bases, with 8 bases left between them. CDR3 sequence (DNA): TGTGCCAGCAGTTACTCCCGGGTTGACAATGAGCAGTTCTTC. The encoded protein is CASSYSRVDNEQFF.

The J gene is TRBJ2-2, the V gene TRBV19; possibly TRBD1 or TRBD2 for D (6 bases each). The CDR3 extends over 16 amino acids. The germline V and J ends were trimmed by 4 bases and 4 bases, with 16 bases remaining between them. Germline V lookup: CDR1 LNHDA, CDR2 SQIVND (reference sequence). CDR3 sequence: CASSRRGKGGTGELFF. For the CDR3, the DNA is TGTGCCAGTAGTAGGAGGGGGAAGGGAGGCACCGGGGAGCTGTTTTTT. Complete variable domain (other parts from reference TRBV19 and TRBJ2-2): DGGITQSPKYLFRKEGQNVTLSCEQNLNHDAMYWYRQDPGQGLRLIYYSQIVNDFQKGDIAEGYSVSREKKESFPLTVTSAQKNPTAFYLCASSRRGKGGTGELFFGEGSRLTVL.

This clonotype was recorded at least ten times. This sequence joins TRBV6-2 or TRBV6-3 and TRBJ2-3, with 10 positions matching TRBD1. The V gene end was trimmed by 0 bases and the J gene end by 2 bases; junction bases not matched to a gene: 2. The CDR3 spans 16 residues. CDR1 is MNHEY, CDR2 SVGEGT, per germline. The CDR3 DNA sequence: TGTGCCAGCAGTTACTCGCGACAGGGGGCCACAGATACGCAGTATTTT. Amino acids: CASSYSRQGATDTQYF.

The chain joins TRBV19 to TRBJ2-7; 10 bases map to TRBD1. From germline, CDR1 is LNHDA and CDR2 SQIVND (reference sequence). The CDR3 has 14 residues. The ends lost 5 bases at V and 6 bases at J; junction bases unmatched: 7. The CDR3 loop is CASSVGTGVGEQYF. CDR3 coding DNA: TGTGCCAGTAGTGTCGGGACAGGGGTTGGCGAGCAGTACTTC.

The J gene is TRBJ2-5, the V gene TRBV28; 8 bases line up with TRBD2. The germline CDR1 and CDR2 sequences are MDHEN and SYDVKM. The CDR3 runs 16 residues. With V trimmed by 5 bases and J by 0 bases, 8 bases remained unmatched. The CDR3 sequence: CASSPELAGNQETQYF. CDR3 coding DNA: TGTGCCAGCAGTCCGGAGCTAGCGGGCAACCAAGAGACCCAGTACTTC. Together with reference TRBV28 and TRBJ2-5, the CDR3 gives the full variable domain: DVKVTQSSRYLVKRTGEKVFLECVQDMDHENMFWYRQDPGLGLRLIYFSYDVKMKEKGDIPEGYSVSREKKERFSLILESASTNQTSMYLCASSPELAGNQETQYFGPGTRLLVL.

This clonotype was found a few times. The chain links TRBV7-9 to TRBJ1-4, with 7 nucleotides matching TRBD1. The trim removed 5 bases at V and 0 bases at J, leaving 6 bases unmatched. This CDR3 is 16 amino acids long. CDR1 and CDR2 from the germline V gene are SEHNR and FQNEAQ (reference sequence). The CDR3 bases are TGTGCCAGCAGCCACCGGGACAGTGCAACTAATGAAAAACTGTTTTTT. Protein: CASSHRDSATNEKLFF.

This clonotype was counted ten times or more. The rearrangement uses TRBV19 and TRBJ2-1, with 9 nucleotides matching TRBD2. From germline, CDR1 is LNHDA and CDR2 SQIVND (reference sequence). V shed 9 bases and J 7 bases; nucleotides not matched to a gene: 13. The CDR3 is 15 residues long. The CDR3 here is CASRFFAGGLNEQFF. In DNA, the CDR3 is TGTGCCAGCAGATTTTTTGCGGGAGGGTTGAATGAGCAGTTCTTC.

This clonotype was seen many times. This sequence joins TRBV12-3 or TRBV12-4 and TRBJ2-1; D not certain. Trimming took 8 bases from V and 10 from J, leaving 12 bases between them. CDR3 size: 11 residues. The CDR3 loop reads CASARMGEQFF. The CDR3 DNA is TGTGCCAGCGCTCGGATGGGGGAGCAGTTCTTC.

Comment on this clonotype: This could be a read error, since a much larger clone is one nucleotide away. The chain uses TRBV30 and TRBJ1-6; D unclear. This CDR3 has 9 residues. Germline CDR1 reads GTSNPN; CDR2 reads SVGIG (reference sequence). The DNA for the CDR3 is TGTGGTGGAGATTCACCCCTCCACTTT. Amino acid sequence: CGGDSPLHF.

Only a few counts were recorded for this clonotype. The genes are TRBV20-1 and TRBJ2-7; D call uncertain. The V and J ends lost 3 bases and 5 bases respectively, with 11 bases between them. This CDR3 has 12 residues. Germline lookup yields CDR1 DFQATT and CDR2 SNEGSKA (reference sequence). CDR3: CSASRNRDEQYF. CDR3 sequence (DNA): TGCAGTGCTAGCCGAAATAGGGACGAGCAGTACTTC.

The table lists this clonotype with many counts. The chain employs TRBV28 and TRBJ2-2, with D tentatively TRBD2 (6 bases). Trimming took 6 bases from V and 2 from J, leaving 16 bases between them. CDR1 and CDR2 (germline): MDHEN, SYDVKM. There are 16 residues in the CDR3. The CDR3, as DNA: TGTGCCAGCAGCTCGCTCCGGGAGCGAAACACCGGGGAGCTGTTTTTT. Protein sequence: CASSSLRERNTGELFF.

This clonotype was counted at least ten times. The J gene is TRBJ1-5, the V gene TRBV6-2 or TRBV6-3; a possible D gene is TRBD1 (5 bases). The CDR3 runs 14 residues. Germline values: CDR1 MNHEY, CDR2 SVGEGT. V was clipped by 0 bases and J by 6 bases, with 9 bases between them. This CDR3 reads CASSYSGGSQPQHF. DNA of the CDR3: TGTGCCAGCAGTTACTCGGGGGGGTCTCAGCCCCAGCATTTT.

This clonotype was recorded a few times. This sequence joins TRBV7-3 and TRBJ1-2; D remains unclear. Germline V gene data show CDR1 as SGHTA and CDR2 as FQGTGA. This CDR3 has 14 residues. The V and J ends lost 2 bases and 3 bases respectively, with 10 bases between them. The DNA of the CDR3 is TGTGCCAGCAGCTTACGACCGACGGACTATGGCTACACCTTC. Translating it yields CASSLRPTDYGYTF.

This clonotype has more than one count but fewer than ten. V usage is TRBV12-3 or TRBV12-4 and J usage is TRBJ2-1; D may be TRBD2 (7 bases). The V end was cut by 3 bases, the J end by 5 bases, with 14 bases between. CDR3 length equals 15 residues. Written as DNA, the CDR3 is TGTGCCAGCAGTTTTAGGGGGGGGGGACACAATGAGCAGTTCTTC. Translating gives CASSFRGGGHNEQFF.

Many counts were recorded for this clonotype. The DNA for the CDR3 is TGTGCCAGCAGTAAGGGACTAGCGGGAGCCCAAGATACGCAGTATTTT. It encodes CASSKGLAGAQDTQYF. This sequence joins TRBV28 and TRBJ2-3; 14 bases are a match to TRBD2. From germline, CDR1 is MDHEN and CDR2 SYDVKM. The CDR3 is made up of 16 amino acids. Losses at the gene ends were 5 bases for V and 5 bases for J; bases not matched to a gene: 6.

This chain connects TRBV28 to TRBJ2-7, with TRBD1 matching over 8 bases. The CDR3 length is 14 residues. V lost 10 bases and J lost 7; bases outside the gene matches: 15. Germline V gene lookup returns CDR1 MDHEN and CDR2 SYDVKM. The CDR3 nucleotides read TGTGCCACCTGGTCGGGACAGGTGGCGGGAGAGCAGTACTTC. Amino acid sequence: CATWSGQVAGEQYF.

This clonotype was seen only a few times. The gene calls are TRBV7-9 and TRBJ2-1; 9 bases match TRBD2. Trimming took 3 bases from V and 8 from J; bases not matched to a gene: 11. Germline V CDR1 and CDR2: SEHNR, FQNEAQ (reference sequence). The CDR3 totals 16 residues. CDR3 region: CASSLGSTGLAYEQFF. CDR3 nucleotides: TGTGCCAGCAGCTTGGGTTCCACGGGACTAGCATATGAGCAGTTCTTC. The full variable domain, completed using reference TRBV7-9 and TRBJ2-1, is DTGVSQNPRHKITKRGQNVTFRCDPISEHNRLYWYRQTLGQGPEFLTYFQNEAQLEKSRLLSDRFSAERPKGSFSTLEIQRTEQGDSAMYLCASSLGSTGLAYEQFFGPGTRLTVL.

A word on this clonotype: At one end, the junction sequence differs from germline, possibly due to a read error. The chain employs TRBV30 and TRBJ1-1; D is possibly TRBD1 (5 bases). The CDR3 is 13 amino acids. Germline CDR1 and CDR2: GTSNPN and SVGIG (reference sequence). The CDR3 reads CAWSLTPGTEASF. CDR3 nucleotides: TGTGCCTGGAGTCTTACTCCGGGGACTGAAGCTTCCTTT.

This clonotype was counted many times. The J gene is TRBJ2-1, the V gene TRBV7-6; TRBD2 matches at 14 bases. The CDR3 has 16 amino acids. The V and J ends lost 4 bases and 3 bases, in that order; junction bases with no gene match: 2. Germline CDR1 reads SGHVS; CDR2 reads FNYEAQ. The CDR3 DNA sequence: TGTGCCAGCAGCTCGGGACTAGCGGGAGTCTACAATGAGCAGTTCTTC. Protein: CASSSGLAGVYNEQFF.